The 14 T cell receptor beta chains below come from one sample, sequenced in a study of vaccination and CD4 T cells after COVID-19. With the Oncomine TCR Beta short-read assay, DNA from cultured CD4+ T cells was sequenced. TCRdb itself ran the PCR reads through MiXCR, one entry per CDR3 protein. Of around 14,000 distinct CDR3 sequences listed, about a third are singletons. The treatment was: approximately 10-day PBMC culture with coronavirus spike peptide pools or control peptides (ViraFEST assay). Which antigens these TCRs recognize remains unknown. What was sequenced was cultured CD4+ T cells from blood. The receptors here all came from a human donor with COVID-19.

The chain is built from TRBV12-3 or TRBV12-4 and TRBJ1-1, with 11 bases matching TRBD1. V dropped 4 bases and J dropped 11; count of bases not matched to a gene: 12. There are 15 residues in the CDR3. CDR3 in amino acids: CASSSLGQGASLAFF. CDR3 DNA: TGTGCCAGCAGTTCACTTGGACAGGGGGCGTCTCTGGCTTTCTTT.

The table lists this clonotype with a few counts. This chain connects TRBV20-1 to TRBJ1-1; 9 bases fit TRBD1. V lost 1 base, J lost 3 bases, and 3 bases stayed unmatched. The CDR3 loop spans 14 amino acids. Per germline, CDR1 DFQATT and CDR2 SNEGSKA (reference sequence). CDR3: CSARVTGGYTEAFF. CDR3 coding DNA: TGCAGTGCTAGAGTAACAGGGGGCTACACTGAAGCTTTCTTT.

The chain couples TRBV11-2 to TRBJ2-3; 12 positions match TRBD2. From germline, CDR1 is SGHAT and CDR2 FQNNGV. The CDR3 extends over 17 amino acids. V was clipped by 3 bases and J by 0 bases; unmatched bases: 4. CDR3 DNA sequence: TGTGCCAGCAGCTTGTGGACTAGCGGGAAAAGCACAGATACGCAGTATTTT. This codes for CASSLWTSGKSTDTQYF.

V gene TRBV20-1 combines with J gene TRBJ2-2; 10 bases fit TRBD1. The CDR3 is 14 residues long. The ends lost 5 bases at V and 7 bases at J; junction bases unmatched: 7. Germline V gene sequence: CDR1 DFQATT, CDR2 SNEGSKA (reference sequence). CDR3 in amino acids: CSARQGAEGGELFF. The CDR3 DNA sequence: TGCAGTGCTCGACAGGGGGCGGAGGGCGGGGAGCTGTTTTTT.

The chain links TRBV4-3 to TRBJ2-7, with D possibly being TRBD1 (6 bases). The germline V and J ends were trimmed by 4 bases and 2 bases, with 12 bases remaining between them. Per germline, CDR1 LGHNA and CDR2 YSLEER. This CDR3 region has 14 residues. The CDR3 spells CASSRTDSTYEQYF. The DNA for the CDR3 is TGCGCCAGCAGCCGGACAGATTCGACCTACGAGCAGTACTTC.

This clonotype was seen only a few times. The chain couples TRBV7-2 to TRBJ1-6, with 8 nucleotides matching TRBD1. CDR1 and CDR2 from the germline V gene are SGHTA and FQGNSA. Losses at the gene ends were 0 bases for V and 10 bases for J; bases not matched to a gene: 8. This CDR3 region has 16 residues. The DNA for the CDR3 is TGTGCCAGCAGCTTAGCTGGACAGGGAGGATACTCACCCCTCCACTTT. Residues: CASSLAGQGGYSPLHF.

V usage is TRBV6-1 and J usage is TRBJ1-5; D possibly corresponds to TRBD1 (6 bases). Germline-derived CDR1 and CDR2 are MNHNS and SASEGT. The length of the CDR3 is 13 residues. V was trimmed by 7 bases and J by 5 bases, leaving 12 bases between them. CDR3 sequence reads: CASTSGGYQPQHF. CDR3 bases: TGTGCCAGCACCTCCGGGGGCTATCAGCCCCAGCATTTT.

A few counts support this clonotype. CDR3 loop: CASSAEAGTGELFF. The CDR3 coding sequence is TGCGCCAGCAGCGCAGAAGCGGGCACCGGGGAGCTGTTTTTT. The chain carries TRBV5-1 and TRBJ2-2; TRBD2 is a possible D gene (6 bases). The germline V and J ends were trimmed by 4 bases and 4 bases, with 11 bases remaining between them. The germline V gene encodes CDR1 SGHRS and CDR2 YFSETQ. The CDR3 is 14 residues long. Supplemented by reference TRBV5-1 and TRBJ2-2, the full variable domain reads KAGVTQTPRYLIKTRGQQVTLSCSPISGHRSVSWYQQTPGQGLQFLFEYFSETQRNKGNFPGRFSGRQFSNSRSEMNVSTLELGDSALYLCASSAEAGTGELFFGEGSRLTVL.

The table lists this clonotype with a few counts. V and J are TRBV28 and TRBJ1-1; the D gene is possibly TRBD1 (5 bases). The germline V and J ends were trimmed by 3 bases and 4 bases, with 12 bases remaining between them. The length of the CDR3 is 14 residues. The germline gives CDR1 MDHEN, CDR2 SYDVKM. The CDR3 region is CASSFRRGSTEAFF. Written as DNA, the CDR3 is TGTGCCAGCAGTTTTCGAAGGGGTAGCACTGAAGCTTTCTTT.

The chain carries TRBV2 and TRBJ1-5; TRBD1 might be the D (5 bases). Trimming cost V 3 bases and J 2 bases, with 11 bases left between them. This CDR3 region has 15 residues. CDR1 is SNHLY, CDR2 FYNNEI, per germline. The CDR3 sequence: CASSEGPKGNQPQHF. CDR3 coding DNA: TGTGCCAGCAGTGAGGGACCGAAGGGCAATCAGCCCCAGCATTTT. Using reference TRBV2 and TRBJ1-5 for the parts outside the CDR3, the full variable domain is EPEVTQTPSHQVTQMGQEVILRCVPISNHLYFYWYRQILGQKVEFLVSFYNNEISEKSEIFDDQFSVERPDGSNFTLKIRSTKLEDSAMYFCASSEGPKGNQPQHFGDGTRLSIL.

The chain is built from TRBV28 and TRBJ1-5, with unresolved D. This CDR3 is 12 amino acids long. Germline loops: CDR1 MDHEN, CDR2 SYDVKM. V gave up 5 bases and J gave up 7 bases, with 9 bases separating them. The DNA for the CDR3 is TGTGCCAGCAGTCTACCCCCGCAGCCCCAGCATTTT. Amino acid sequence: CASSLPPQPQHF.

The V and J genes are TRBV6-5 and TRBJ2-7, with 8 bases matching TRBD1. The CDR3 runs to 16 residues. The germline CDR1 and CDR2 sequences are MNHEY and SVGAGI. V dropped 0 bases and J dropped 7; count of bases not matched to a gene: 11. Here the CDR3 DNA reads TGTGCCAGCAGTTACTCGAAAGGGACAGGCATGAGTGAGCAGTACTTC. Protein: CASSYSKGTGMSEQYF.

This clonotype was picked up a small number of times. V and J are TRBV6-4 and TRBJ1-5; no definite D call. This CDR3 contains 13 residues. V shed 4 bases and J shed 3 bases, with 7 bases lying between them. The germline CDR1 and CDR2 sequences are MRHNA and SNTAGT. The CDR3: CASSAEANQPQHF. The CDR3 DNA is TGTGCCAGCAGTGCCGAGGCCAATCAGCCCCAGCATTTT.

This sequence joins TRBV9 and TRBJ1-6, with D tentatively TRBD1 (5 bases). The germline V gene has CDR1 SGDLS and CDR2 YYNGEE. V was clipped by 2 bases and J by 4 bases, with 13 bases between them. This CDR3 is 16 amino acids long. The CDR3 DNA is TGTGCCAGCAGCGTCACTGGACAATCGTATAATTCACCCCTCCACTTT. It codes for CASSVTGQSYNSPLHF.